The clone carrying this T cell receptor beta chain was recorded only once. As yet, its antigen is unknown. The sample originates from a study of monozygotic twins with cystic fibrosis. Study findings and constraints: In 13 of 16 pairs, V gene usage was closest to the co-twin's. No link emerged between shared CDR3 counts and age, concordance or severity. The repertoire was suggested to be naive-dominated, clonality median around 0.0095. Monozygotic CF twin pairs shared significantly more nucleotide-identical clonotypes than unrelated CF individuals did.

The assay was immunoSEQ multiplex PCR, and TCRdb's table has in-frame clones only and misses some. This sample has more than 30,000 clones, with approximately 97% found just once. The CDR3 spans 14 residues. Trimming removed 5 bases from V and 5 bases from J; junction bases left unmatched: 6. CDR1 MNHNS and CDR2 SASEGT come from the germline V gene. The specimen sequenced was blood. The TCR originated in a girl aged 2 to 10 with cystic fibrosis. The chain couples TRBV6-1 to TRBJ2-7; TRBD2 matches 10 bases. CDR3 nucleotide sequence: TGTGCCAGCAGTTCTAGCGGGAGCTTGAACGAGCAGTACTTC. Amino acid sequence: CASSSSGSLNEQYF.